The 26 T cell receptor beta chains in this list originate from one sample, sequenced in a study of blood T cell repertoires in COVID-19. Produced via immunoSEQ multiplex PCR; TCRdb's table is partial and in-frame only. Of 270,000 or so clones in the sample, around 81% are singletons; the top ten hold 2.5% to 3%. Sequenced input: peripheral blood. These receptors were obtained from a woman aged 60-75 years with active or convalescent COVID-19.

For this clone: Within the sample, other DNA sequences also encode this same CDR3. This chain joins TRBV6-1 and TRBJ1-2; the D gene is possibly TRBD1 (6 bases). Germline lookup yields CDR1 MNHNS and CDR2 SASEGT. Trimming took off 2 bases at V and 4 bases at J, with 11 bases between the two ends. CDR3 length: 14 residues. CDR3 coding DNA: TGTGCCAGCAGTGAAACACAGGGCAGCTATGGCTACACCTTC. Its translation is CASSETQGSYGYTF.

The CDR3 sequence is CAISESVNWGYTF. The CDR3 coding sequence is TGTGCCATCAGTGAGTCGGTGAACTGGGGCTACACCTTC. The chain has TRBV10-3 and TRBJ1-2; D is uncertain. Germline assignment: CDR1 ENHRY and CDR2 SYGVKD. The CDR3 loop spans 13 amino acids. The V end lost 0 bases, the J end lost 8 bases, and 10 bases lay between the germline ends.

J is TRBJ2-3 and V is TRBV7-2, with 7 bases matching TRBD2. Per germline, CDR1 SGHTA and CDR2 FQGNSA. The CDR3 totals 13 residues. J gave up 6 bases and V 3 bases, and 3 bases lay outside the gene matches. The CDR3: CASSLGRGDTQYF. The CDR3 DNA is TGTGCCAGCAGCTTGGGGCGGGGGGATACGCAGTATTTT.

This chain connects TRBV13 to TRBJ1-4; no definite D call. In germline, CDR1 is PRHDT, CDR2 FYEKMQ (reference sequence). Trimming pared 3 bases from V and 7 bases from J, leaving 12 bases between. CDR3 size: 14 residues. CDR3 DNA: TGTGCCAGCAGCTTTCCTAGGAAGAGTGAAAAACTGTTTTTT. This encodes CASSFPRKSEKLFF.

In its sample, this clone was seen once. V is TRBV12-5 and J is TRBJ2-3, with 11 bases fitting TRBD2. CDR1 LGHNT and CDR2 FRNRAP come from the germline V gene. This CDR3 spans 14 amino acids. V lost 6 bases, J lost 6 bases, and 5 bases stayed unmatched. The CDR3, as DNA: TGTGCTAGTGGCGACACTAGCGGGGGTGATACGCAGTATTTT. Its protein product is CASGDTSGGDTQYF.

This chain connects TRBV4-3 to TRBJ1-1, with D tentatively TRBD1 (5 bases). The CDR3 runs 14 residues. Germline V gene lookup returns CDR1 LGHNA and CDR2 YSLEER. The V gene lost 4 bases and the J gene lost 3 bases, with 12 bases spanning the gap. CDR3 in DNA: TGCGCCAGCAGCCGAACCGACAGCTACACTGAAGCTTTCTTT. This codes for CASSRTDSYTEAFF.

The chain is built from TRBV2 and TRBJ2-7; unclear D gene. The germline V gene has CDR1 SNHLY and CDR2 FYNNEI. The ends were cut back, 3 bases at V and 0 bases at J, with 3 bases in the middle. This CDR3 is 12 amino acids long. The DNA of the CDR3 is TGTGCCAGCAGTGACTTCTCCTACGAGCAGTACTTC. It encodes CASSDFSYEQYF.

The rearrangement links TRBV25-1 to TRBJ2-5, with 8 bases aligning to TRBD2. J was trimmed by 2 bases and V by 1 base; bases with no gene match: 0. The CDR3 totals 14 residues. Germline CDR1 is MGHDK and CDR2 is SYGVNS. The CDR3 DNA reads as TGTGCCAGCAGTGAATTAGCGGGGCAAGAGACCCAGTACTTC. It translates to CASSELAGQETQYF.

The V call is TRBV19, the J call TRBJ1-1; TRBD1 is a possible D gene (6 bases). This CDR3 comprises 15 residues. Germline CDR1 is LNHDA and CDR2 is SQIVND (reference sequence). Trimming cost V 3 bases and J 2 bases, with 13 bases left between them. CDR3 DNA sequence: TGTGCCAGTAGTATGGGGAGCAGGGGCAACACTGAAGCTTTCTTT. Translation: CASSMGSRGNTEAFF.

This clone was found once. The J gene is TRBJ1-5, the V gene TRBV19; D possibly corresponds to TRBD1 (5 bases). Germline V gives CDR1 LNHDA, CDR2 SQIVND (reference sequence). The CDR3 is 13 residues long. The V end was cut by 11 bases, the J end by 7 bases, with 18 bases between. Written as DNA, the CDR3 is TGTGCCGCGGCGGGGGGGACTGGCCAGCCCCAGCATTTT. This translates into CAAAGGTGQPQHF.

The chain uses TRBV6-1 and TRBJ2-7, with D perhaps TRBD2 (5 bases). CDR3 length: 12 amino acids. The V gene's germline CDR1 is MNHNS and CDR2 SASEGT. The V gene lost 3 bases and the J gene lost 6 bases, with 9 bases spanning the gap. CDR3 coding DNA: TGTGCCAGCAGTGACAGACTATCCGAGCAGTACTTC. As protein: CASSDRLSEQYF.

Regarding this clone: The same CDR3 arises from other DNA sequences in this sample as well. The V gene is TRBV5-4, the J gene TRBJ2-3; TRBD2 matches 7 bases. CDR3 length: 15 amino acids. CDR1 is SGHNT and CDR2 is YYREEE in the germline V gene (reference sequence). V was pared by 0 bases and J by 4 bases, with 5 bases of the junction left unmatched. This chain's CDR3 is CASSLGGGRADTQYF. The CDR3 region has the DNA TGTGCCAGCAGCTTGGGCGGGGGTAGGGCAGATACGCAGTATTTT.

CDR3: CASSAQGAAKNIQYF. CDR3 DNA sequence: TGTGCCAGCAGCGCTCAGGGGGCGGCCAAAAACATTCAGTACTTC. The V gene is TRBV6-6, the J gene TRBJ2-4, with 8 nucleotides matching TRBD1. Germline V gene lookup returns CDR1 MNHNY and CDR2 SVGAGI (reference sequence). This CDR3 is 15 amino acids long. The junction had 5 bases not matched to a gene; V was cut back by 6 bases and J by 1 base.

V usage is TRBV5-4 and J usage is TRBJ2-5, with D possibly matching TRBD2 (5 bases). The length of the CDR3 is 15 residues. CDR1 is SGHNT and CDR2 is YYREEE in the germline V gene (reference sequence). Trimming took 0 bases from V and 5 from J, leaving 14 bases between them. DNA for the CDR3: TGTGCCAGCAGCTTGGGGACGGCGGGCGGCGAGACCCAGTACTTC. This gives the protein CASSLGTAGGETQYF.

The chain links TRBV7-9 to TRBJ2-1, with 7 bases identical to TRBD1. J gave up 5 bases and V 5 bases, and 3 bases lay outside the gene matches. Germline CDR1 is SEHNR and CDR2 is FQNEAQ (reference sequence). This CDR3 is 13 amino acids long. The CDR3 coding sequence is TGTGCCAGCAGCCTAACAGGGGACAATGAGCAGTTCTTC. It encodes CASSLTGDNEQFF.

The rearrangement links TRBV14 to TRBJ2-5; 11 bases are shared with TRBD1. J gave up 5 bases and V 5 bases, and 7 bases lay outside the gene matches. The CDR3 length is 15 residues. Looked up from germline, CDR1 is SGHDN and CDR2 is FVKESK. The CDR3 region is CASSSRTGGDETQYF. In nucleotides, the CDR3 is TGTGCCAGCAGCTCTCGGACAGGGGGCGACGAGACCCAGTACTTC. The full variable domain, its missing parts supplied by reference TRBV14 and TRBJ2-5, is EAGVTQFPSHSVIEKGQTVTLRCDPISGHDNLYWYRRVMGKEIKFLLHFVKESKQDESGMPNNRFLAERTGGTYSTLKVQPAELEDSGVYFCASSSRTGGDETQYFGPGTRLLVL.

In its sample, this clone was seen a few times. V is TRBV21-1 and J is TRBJ1-5; no DNA check was done on the table's D call, TRBD1. TRBV21-1 is recorded as a pseudogene. The CDR3 has 15 residues. The CDR3 nucleotides read TGTGCCAGCAGCAGATACTGGACAGGGAACCAGCCCCAGCATTTT. This sequence encodes CASSRYWTGNQPQHF.

This chain connects TRBV19 to TRBJ1-6; perhaps TRBD1 as D (5 bases). This CDR3 spans 16 amino acids. In germline, CDR1 is LNHDA, CDR2 SQIVND (reference sequence). The V and J ends lost 9 bases and 7 bases respectively, with 22 bases between them. In DNA form, the CDR3 reads TGTGCCAGCACCCCCGGCCCAGGGAGGGAAAATTCACCCCTCCACTTT. Translation gives CASTPGPGRENSPLHF.

This chain links TRBV7-2 with TRBJ2-7; 8 nucleotides line up with TRBD1. In germline, CDR1 is SGHTA, CDR2 FQGNSA. The CDR3 is 15 amino acids. Unmatched junction bases numbered 5, after V lost 2 bases and J lost 2 bases. CDR3 amino acids: CASSLNQGATYEQYF. The CDR3 bases are TGTGCCAGCAGCTTAAACCAGGGGGCGACCTACGAGCAGTACTTC.

The chain has TRBV7-9 and TRBJ1-1, with 7 bases that match TRBD1. Looked up from germline, CDR1 is SEHNR and CDR2 is FQNEAQ (reference sequence). The V segment lost 5 bases and the J segment 10 bases; nucleotides outside the gene matches: 10. The CDR3 length is 13 residues. CDR3 in DNA: TGTGCCAGCAGCCTAACAAGACAGGGTTTAGCTTTCTTT. Translation gives CASSLTRQGLAFF. Variable domain in full (rest from reference TRBV7-9 and TRBJ1-1): DTGVSQNPRHKITKRGQNVTFRCDPISEHNRLYWYRQTLGQGPEFLTYFQNEAQLEKSRLLSDRFSAERPKGSFSTLEIQRTEQGDSAMYLCASSLTRQGLAFFGQGTRLTVV.

Written as DNA, the CDR3 is TGTGCCAGCGAGGGACAGACAGACACTGAAGCTTTCTTT. Translation: CASEGQTDTEAFF. The chain is built from TRBV6-6 and TRBJ1-1; TRBD1 matches 7 bases. V trimming: 8 bases; J trimming: 3 bases; junction bases outside the gene matches: 6. Germline CDR1 MNHNY, CDR2 SVGAGI (reference sequence). This CDR3 is 13 amino acids long.

The chain carries TRBV12-5 and TRBJ2-7, with 7 bases lining up with TRBD1. J lost 2 bases, V lost 0 bases, and 4 bases had no gene match. This CDR3 contains 15 residues. In germline, CDR1 is LGHNT, CDR2 FRNRAP. The CDR3 DNA reads as TGTGCTAGTGGTTTGGTACAGGGGCAGACCTACGAGCAGTACTTC. This translates into CASGLVQGQTYEQYF. The entire variable domain, with the rest obtained from reference TRBV12-5 and TRBJ2-7, is as follows: DARVTQTPRHKVTEMGQEVTMRCQPILGHNTVFWYRQTMMQGLELLAYFRNRAPLDDSGMPKDRFSAEMPDATLATLKIQPSEPRDSAVYFCASGLVQGQTYEQYFGPGTRLTVT.

The gene calls are TRBV7-2 and TRBJ2-3; no clear D. V was clipped by 5 bases and J by 2 bases, with 5 bases between them. Per the germline V gene, CDR1 is SGHTA and CDR2 is FQGNSA. CDR3 size: 12 residues. For the CDR3, the DNA is TGTGCCAGCAGCGTTTACACAGATACGCAGTATTTT. Translating it yields CASSVYTDTQYF.

This chain joins TRBV5-1 and TRBJ2-7; 7 bases are a match to TRBD1. Trimming removed 1 base from V and 6 bases from J; junction bases left unmatched: 4. The CDR3 has 13 amino acids. CDR1 SGHRS and CDR2 YFSETQ come from the germline V gene. This CDR3 reads CASSLTTGPEQYF. The DNA for the CDR3 is TGCGCCAGCAGCTTGACGACAGGGCCCGAGCAGTACTTC.

V is TRBV5-8 and J is TRBJ1-6; D gene unclear. CDR1 is SGHTS and CDR2 is YDEGEE in the germline V gene. Between the trimmed V and J ends, which lost 2 bases and 0 bases, there was a span of 12 bases. This CDR3 is built from 17 residues. CDR3: CASSFLGGSSYNSPLHF. The CDR3 DNA reads TGTGCCAGCAGCTTTTTAGGCGGGAGCTCCTATAATTCACCCCTCCACTTT.

The rearrangement links TRBV7-8 to TRBJ2-7; 10 positions agree with TRBD2. CDR1 and CDR2 (germline): SGHVS, FQNEAQ. The CDR3 spans 16 residues. J was trimmed by 0 bases and V by 5 bases; bases with no gene match: 7. CDR3 bases: TGTGCCAGCAGCCACGTTCTAGCGGGGGCCTCCTACGAGCAGTACTTC. It codes for CASSHVLAGASYEQYF.